These 16 T cell receptor beta chains originate from one sample sequenced in a study of blood T cells in healthy people across ages. A J-beta primer mix and a sample-barcoded 5' primer were used in a second PCR of roughly 6 to 12 cycles. TCRdb ran MiXCR on the 5' RACE reads and lists one entry per CDR3 protein. Of 600,000 or so distinct CDR3 sequences listed, under 30% were seen once; the top ten hold 15% to 18%. The specimen sequenced was blood. These receptors were collected from a woman older than 75 in good health.

The gene calls are TRBV28 and TRBJ1-2; 10 nucleotides agree with TRBD1. The J segment lost 4 bases and the V segment lost 3 bases, leaving 11 bases of the junction unmatched. The CDR3 sequence is 17 residues long. CDR1 and CDR2 (germline): MDHEN, SYDVKM. DNA of the CDR3: TGTGCCAGCAGTTTTGCGGACAGGGGGGCTAGCGGCTATGGCTACACCTTC. Translation: CASSFADRGASGYGYTF.

In regard to this clonotype: Being one base from a much bigger clone, this may be a read error. The chain has TRBV11-1 and TRBJ2-5; no firm D call. Trimming removed 5 bases from V and 11 bases from J, with 21 bases in between. In germline, CDR1 is SGHAT, CDR2 FQDESV (reference sequence). CDR3 length: 14 residues. In DNA form, the CDR3 reads TGTGCCAGCAGCAACCGACACTTATACAATGAGCAGTACTTC. Its translation: CASSNRHLYNEQYF.

This clonotype occurred a few times. This sequence joins TRBV7-2 and TRBJ1-1; perhaps TRBD1 as D (5 bases). This CDR3 region has 15 residues. V was cut by 3 bases and J by 1 base, with 12 bases left in between. CDR1 SGHTA and CDR2 FQGNSA come from the germline V gene. The CDR3 DNA follows: TGTGCCAGCAGCTTCGGGGGTTGGTCGAACACTGAAGCTTTCTTT. The encoded protein is CASSFGGWSNTEAFF.

Many counts were recorded for this clonotype. The rearrangement uses TRBV7-3 and TRBJ2-4; D remains ambiguous. The CDR3 has 18 amino acids. Between the trimmed V and J ends, which lost 4 bases and 0 bases, there was a span of 19 bases. Germline assignment: CDR1 SGHTA and CDR2 FQGTGA. The CDR3 nucleotides read TGTGCCAGCAGCTCTCCGACTGTCGGCGTCAGAGCCAAAAACATTCAGTACTTC. This encodes CASSSPTVGVRAKNIQYF.

The V gene is TRBV5-1, the J gene TRBJ2-3; D possibly matches TRBD1 or TRBD2 (5 bases each). This CDR3 contains 14 residues. V lost 0 bases and J lost 5, with 10 bases in between. Germline V gene data show CDR1 as SGHRS and CDR2 as YFSETQ. CDR3 amino acids: CASSLDGAGDTQYF. The CDR3 DNA sequence: TGCGCCAGCAGCTTGGACGGGGCAGGAGATACGCAGTATTTT.

In this sample, this clonotype turned up many times. The chain uses TRBV5-1 and TRBJ2-5; no definite D call. Germline-derived CDR1 and CDR2 are SGHRS and YFSETQ. V lost 0 bases to trimming and J lost 5 bases, with 14 bases between them. The CDR3 sequence is 15 residues long. The CDR3 DNA is TGCGCCAGCAGCTTGGCCGGACCCCGACGGGAGACCCAGTACTTC. Protein product: CASSLAGPRRETQYF. Full variable domain (outside the CDR3, taken from reference TRBV5-1 and TRBJ2-5): KAGVTQTPRYLIKTRGQQVTLSCSPISGHRSVSWYQQTPGQGLQFLFEYFSETQRNKGNFPGRFSGRQFSNSRSEMNVSTLELGDSALYLCASSLAGPRRETQYFGPGTRLLVL.

As for this clonotype: A much larger clone lies one base from this, so it may be a read error. V and J are TRBV6-2 or TRBV6-3 and TRBJ1-5; D remains ambiguous. V lost 4 bases to trimming and J lost 2 bases, with 12 bases between them. The CDR3 spans 15 residues. Germline V gives CDR1 MNHEY, CDR2 SVGEGT. As DNA, the CDR3 is TGTGCCAGCAGTTGCGTACAGAACCGCAATCAGCCCCAGCATTTT. Translating gives CASSCVQNRNQPQHF.

This clonotype was recorded at least ten times. The V call is TRBV5-6, the J call TRBJ2-7; TRBD1 is a possible D gene (6 bases). V was trimmed by 2 bases and J by 3 bases, leaving 15 bases between them. Germline lookup yields CDR1 SGHDT and CDR2 YYEEEE. This CDR3 region has 15 residues. CDR3 nucleotides: TGTGCCAGCAGCTTCCCGCGCCAGGGGCTCTACGAGCAGTACTTC. This encodes CASSFPRQGLYEQYF.

V and J are TRBV5-1 and TRBJ2-6; D is ambiguous. Between the trimmed V and J ends, which lost 7 bases and 2 bases, there was a span of 7 bases. Germline values: CDR1 SGHRS, CDR2 YFSETQ. The CDR3 is 13 residues long. CDR3 amino acids: CASEDPGANVLTF. Here the CDR3 DNA reads TGCGCCAGCGAAGATCCTGGGGCCAACGTCCTGACTTTC.

The rearrangement uses TRBV6-5 and TRBJ2-6, with D perhaps given as TRBD1 or TRBD2 (5 bases each). Trimming left V 6 bases short and J 2 bases short, with 5 bases between. Germline loops: CDR1 MNHEY, CDR2 SVGAGI. This CDR3 contains 13 residues. The CDR3 is CASRGPGANVLTF. DNA of the CDR3: TGTGCCAGCAGGGGACCTGGGGCCAACGTCCTGACTTTC.

In this sample, this clonotype turned up many times. J is TRBJ2-3 and V is TRBV5-1, with a weak D call TRBD2 (5 bases). Trimming removed 3 bases at V and 0 bases at J, with 17 bases between. Germline V CDR1 and CDR2: SGHRS, YFSETQ. The CDR3 extends over 17 amino acids. CDR3 DNA: TGCGCCAGCAGCTCCTACCGACTTAGCGACAGCACAGATACGCAGTATTTT. This sequence encodes CASSSYRLSDSTDTQYF.

This chain links TRBV6-2 or TRBV6-3 with TRBJ2-4; TRBD2 matches 8 bases. Germline CDR1 reads MNHEY; CDR2 reads SVGEGT. Trimming removed 6 bases from V and 0 bases from J; junction bases left unmatched: 7. This CDR3 is 16 amino acids long. CDR3 sequence: CASRQSGGVAKNIQYF. In DNA form, the CDR3 reads TGTGCCAGCAGGCAATCCGGGGGGGTAGCCAAAAACATTCAGTACTTC.

Only one count was recorded for this clonotype. This sequence joins TRBV7-8 and TRBJ2-5, with TRBD1 matching over 7 bases. Germline trimming cut 1 base from V and 11 bases from J; bases unmatched to any gene: 19. CDR1 and CDR2 (germline): SGHVS, FQNEAQ. The CDR3 covers 17 residues. Here the CDR3 DNA reads TGTGCCAGCAGCTTAGATGGCAGGGGGTCGTCGAGCAATGAGCAGTACTTC. It translates to CASSLDGRGSSSNEQYF.

This chain links TRBV10-2 with TRBJ1-1, with D tentatively TRBD1 (5 bases). This CDR3 contains 14 residues. The germline V gene has CDR1 WSHSY and CDR2 SAAADI. V was cut by 2 bases and J by 5 bases, with 12 bases left in between. The CDR3 nucleotides are TGCGCCAGCAGTGAGAGGGGACGGAATACTGAAGCTTTCTTT. Its translation: CASSERGRNTEAFF.

There are many counts of this clonotype. This sequence joins TRBV7-2 and TRBJ1-6; 10 bases line up with TRBD1. This CDR3 has 15 amino acids. J was trimmed by 10 bases and V by 5 bases; bases with no gene match: 8. Germline assignment: CDR1 SGHTA and CDR2 FQGNSA. The CDR3: CASSPPGQGKSPLHF. The CDR3 region has the DNA TGTGCCAGCAGCCCTCCGGGACAGGGGAAATCACCCCTCCACTTT.

The chain joins TRBV3-1 to TRBJ2-1; D may be TRBD2 (5 bases). The CDR3 is 15 residues long. Germline CDR1 LGHDT, CDR2 YNNKEL (reference sequence). With 0 bases removed from V and 10 bases from J, the gap between germline ends came to 16 bases. This CDR3 reads CASSQDLVGGGEQFF. The CDR3 DNA reads TGTGCCAGCAGCCAAGATCTTGTTGGCGGCGGGGAGCAGTTCTTC.